Here is one TCR beta chain with its context. Its antigen specificity is not known. The sample holds no much larger clone one base away, and base qualities are not on file. The receptor library was made with the immunoSEQ multiplex PCR assay. TCRdb holds this immuneACCESS table with in-frame rearrangements only. Some clones are missing; in checked studies, unresolved V genes explain under half, and the rest has no known cause. The sample yields about 81,000 clones; less than 95% were counted once. The ten largest clones represent 2% to 2.5% of the sample. This specimen comes from a study of T cell changes during pregnancy in multiple sclerosis (dated by TCRdb to the late 2010s). As for the study more broadly: In women with multiple sclerosis, the researchers looked at how the T cell repertoire shifted as pregnancy progressed.

V is shortened by 4 bases, J by 4 bases, and the region joining them spans 18 bases. CDR1 and CDR2 are drawn from the germline V gene (reference sequence): MNHEY, SMNVEV. The CDR3 goes from the cysteine to the phenylalanine over 16 residues. The entry retains the CDR3 DNA only, 48 bases that are in frame from base 1. The rearrangement combines TRBV27 with TRBJ2-3; tentative D gene TRBD1, with 6 bases matching. The sample in question was peripheral blood, obtained in the third trimester of pregnancy. This TCR came from a female donor with multiple sclerosis, enrolled in a pregnancy study. The CDR3 protein is CASSSTTGEPPDTQYF. In nucleotide form, the sequence is TGTGCCAGCAGTTCTACGACAGGAGAGCCCCCAGATACGCAGTATTTT.